The 14 T cell receptor beta chains below all came from one sample that was sequenced in a study of blood T cell repertoires in COVID-19. The table came from immunoSEQ multiplex PCR; TCRdb's copy has only in-frame clones and leaves some out. The sample yields 65,000 to 95,000 clones, 89% seen once. Sequencing was carried out using peripheral blood. The receptors here all came from an elderly man with acute or convalescent COVID-19.

Here the CDR3 DNA reads TGCAGTGCTAGTTCGGCACTGGAATTGACATTGCGTGGCTACACCTTC. This encodes CSASSALELTLRGYTF. V is TRBV20-1 and J is TRBJ1-2; D uncertain. The V gene's germline CDR1 is DFQATT and CDR2 SNEGSKA (reference sequence). Trimming removed 3 bases from V and 7 bases from J, with 24 bases in between. The CDR3 runs 16 residues.

The sample holds one count of this clone. J is TRBJ1-1 and V is TRBV10-3; D might be TRBD1 (6 bases). The CDR3 runs 16 residues. Germline V lookup: CDR1 ENHRY, CDR2 SYGVKD. The V end lost 5 bases, the J end lost 1 base, and 17 bases lay between the germline ends. Here the CDR3 reads CAISLLPGQTNTEAFF. Written as DNA, the CDR3 is TGTGCCATCAGTTTACTTCCAGGACAGACGAACACTGAAGCTTTCTTT.

This sequence joins TRBV6-4 and TRBJ2-3; D is uncertain. Germline-derived CDR1 and CDR2 are MRHNA and SNTAGT. V dropped 2 bases and J dropped 2 bases, with 8 bases sitting between them. The CDR3 length is 14 residues. As DNA, the CDR3 is TGTGCCAGCAGTGACAATCTTTTCACAGATACGCAGTATTTT. Protein product: CASSDNLFTDTQYF.

The chain carries TRBV11-2 and TRBJ2-7; D is perhaps TRBD1 (6 bases). The germline V gene encodes CDR1 SGHAT and CDR2 FQNNGV. The V and J ends lost 5 bases and 6 bases respectively, with 17 bases between them. The CDR3 is 14 residues long. CDR3 loop: CASSPRRVGGEQYF. The CDR3 bases are TGTGCCAGCAGCCCGCGCCGGGTAGGGGGCGAGCAGTACTTC.

This chain links TRBV10-1 with TRBJ1-4; perhaps TRBD1 as D (5 bases). The V end was cut by 5 bases, the J end by 2 bases, with 21 bases between. CDR3 length: 18 amino acids. Germline V CDR1 and CDR2: WNHNN, SYGVQD (reference sequence). In nucleotides, the CDR3 is TGCGCCAGCAGTTGTGCAGGCGTGGGGCGTACGACTAATGAAAAACTGTTTTTT. Translated, it gives CASSCAGVGRTTNEKLFF.

V usage is TRBV29-1 and J usage is TRBJ1-4; D is perhaps TRBD1 (6 bases). Germline V CDR1 and CDR2: SQVTM, ANQGSEA. This CDR3 contains 15 residues. The germline V and J ends were trimmed by 7 bases and 4 bases, with 19 bases remaining between them. The CDR3 reads CSAKPGTTYNEKLFF. The DNA of the CDR3 is TGCAGCGCTAAACCCGGGACAACCTATAATGAAAAACTGTTTTTT.

The V gene is TRBV15, the J gene TRBJ2-3; no firm D call. CDR3 length equals 15 residues. The V gene lost 1 base and the J gene lost 1 base, with 9 bases spanning the gap. Germline CDR1 and CDR2: LNHNV and YYDKDF (reference sequence). The CDR3 here is CATSRGREGTDTQYF. CDR3 in DNA: TGTGCCACCAGCAGAGGTAGAGAGGGCACAGATACGCAGTATTTT.

This sequence joins TRBV29-1 and TRBJ1-1, with 8 positions matching TRBD1. The CDR3 has 14 amino acids. V was pared by 3 bases and J by 4 bases, with 7 bases of the junction left unmatched. The V gene's germline CDR1 is SQVTM and CDR2 ANQGSEA. CDR3 DNA sequence: TGCAGCGTTGACCCAGGGGGCGGGAGCACTGAAGCTTTCTTT. This gives the protein CSVDPGGGSTEAFF.

This rearrangement joins TRBV19 to TRBJ1-3; D possibly corresponds to TRBD1 (5 bases). Germline CDR1 and CDR2: LNHDA and SQIVND (reference sequence). CDR3 length: 18 amino acids. V shed 5 bases and J shed 3 bases, with 23 bases lying between them. CDR3 loop: CASSLGLRISSSGNTIYF. For the CDR3, the DNA is TGTGCCAGTAGTCTGGGACTGAGGATTTCTTCGAGTGGAAACACCATATATTTT.

The V and J genes are TRBV19 and TRBJ2-6; no reliable D call. CDR3 length: 16 amino acids. Germline CDR1 and CDR2: LNHDA and SQIVND (reference sequence). With 4 bases removed from V and 0 bases from J, the gap between germline ends came to 10 bases. In DNA form, the CDR3 reads TGTGCCAGTAGTACCTTACTTTCCTCTGGGGCCAACGTCCTGACTTTC. Protein: CASSTLLSSGANVLTF.

This chain uses TRBV10-1 with TRBJ1-6; D is perhaps TRBD1 (6 bases). Trimming left V 6 bases short and J 7 bases short, with 16 bases between. The CDR3 extends over 15 amino acids. Germline V gene sequence: CDR1 WNHNN, CDR2 SYGVQD (reference sequence). DNA for the CDR3: TGCGCCAGCAGCGGGACGAGGGGGTCGAATTCACCCCTCCACTTT. This encodes CASSGTRGSNSPLHF.

The chain is built from TRBV20-1 and TRBJ1-4; D is unclear. From germline, CDR1 is DFQATT and CDR2 SNEGSKA (reference sequence). The V end lost 5 bases, the J end lost 5 bases, and 6 bases lay between the germline ends. The CDR3 spans 11 residues. The DNA of the CDR3 is TGCAGTGCTCAAGAGAATGAAAAACTGTTTTTT. Translation: CSAQENEKLFF.

This clone was seen a handful of times. J is TRBJ1-1 and V is TRBV10-3, with D tentatively TRBD1 (6 bases). In germline, CDR1 is ENHRY, CDR2 SYGVKD. This CDR3 region has 13 residues. V dropped 11 bases and J dropped 3 bases, with 16 bases sitting between them. CDR3 in DNA: TGTGCCTCCGTTCAGGGGATCGACACTGAAGCTTTCTTT. Protein: CASVQGIDTEAFF.

The rearrangement uses TRBV5-1 and TRBJ2-6, with D possibly being TRBD1 (6 bases). V lost 4 bases and J 2 bases, leaving 19 bases between the germline ends. The length of the CDR3 is 18 residues. Germline values: CDR1 SGHRS, CDR2 YFSETQ. CDR3 region: CASSDYRVGYAGANVLTF. CDR3 DNA: TGCGCCAGCAGCGATTACAGGGTTGGGTATGCTGGGGCCAACGTCCTGACTTTC. Full variable domain (remainder filled in from reference TRBV5-1 and TRBJ2-6): KAGVTQTPRYLIKTRGQQVTLSCSPISGHRSVSWYQQTPGQGLQFLFEYFSETQRNKGNFPGRFSGRQFSNSRSEMNVSTLELGDSALYLCASSDYRVGYAGANVLTFGAGSRLTVL.